These 19 T cell receptor beta chains were sequenced from one sample in a study of cytomegalovirus exposure and HLA in healthy donors (dated by TCRdb to about 2017). The library was obtained by the immunoSEQ multiplex PCR assay. The multiplex PCR relied on a mix of 60 forward primers for TCR Vbeta segments and 13 reverse primers for TCR Jbeta segments. TCRdb re-hosts the immuneACCESS table, in-frame sequences only. Its copies lack some clones; in the studies checked, an unresolved V gene accounts for under half of them, and the cause for the rest is not known. The sample contains 30,000 to 45,000 clones, about 53% of them found a single time. The ten largest clones add up to 6.2% of the sample. The sample comprised PBMCs. Source of these receptors: a woman aged 40-49 years in good health and CMV-seropositive.

DNA of the CDR3: TGTGCCAGCAGTTACTCGATAGGAGGCTACGAGCAGTACTTC. It codes for CASSYSIGGYEQYF. This chain uses TRBV6-5 with TRBJ2-7; the D gene is possibly TRBD2 (5 bases). This CDR3 has 14 amino acids. Per germline, CDR1 MNHEY and CDR2 SVGAGI. Trimming cost V 0 bases and J 3 bases, with 9 bases left between them.

The genes are TRBV5-4 and TRBJ1-2; TRBD1 matches at 7 bases. J lost 4 bases, V lost 3 bases, and 0 bases had no gene match. The CDR3 length is 12 residues. Per germline, CDR1 SGHNT and CDR2 YYREEE (reference sequence). In nucleotides, the CDR3 is TGTGCCAGCAGCTGGGACAGCTATGGCTACACCTTC. Residues: CASSWDSYGYTF.

The V gene is TRBV28, the J gene TRBJ1-2; 9 bases are a match to TRBD1. This CDR3 region has 13 residues. Germline-derived CDR1 and CDR2 are MDHEN and SYDVKM. The CDR3 here is CATGGGGAFGYTF. CDR3 nucleotide sequence: TGTGCGACAGGGGGAGGGGGCGCATTTGGCTACACCTTC.

This clone was seen a handful of times. The chain is built from TRBV7-9 and TRBJ2-3, with 10 bases identical to TRBD2. The V and J ends lost 1 base and 2 bases, in that order; junction bases with no gene match: 3. This CDR3 contains 16 residues. Germline V CDR1 and CDR2: SEHNR, FQNEAQ (reference sequence). The CDR3 is CASSLGLAGVTDTQYF. The CDR3 nucleotides read TGTGCCAGCAGCTTAGGGCTAGCGGGAGTCACAGATACGCAGTATTTT.

The rearrangement uses TRBV30 and TRBJ1-2; D unclear. The CDR3 is made up of 13 amino acids. Germline CDR1 GTSNPN, CDR2 SVGIG (reference sequence). V lost 3 bases to trimming and J lost 2 bases, with 10 bases between them. CDR3: CAWSRRLNYGYTF. In DNA form, the CDR3 reads TGTGCCTGGAGCCGTCGTCTAAACTATGGCTACACCTTC.

The genes are TRBV25-1 and TRBJ2-7, with D possibly matching TRBD2 (6 bases). Between the trimmed V and J ends, which lost 4 bases and 0 bases, there was a span of 19 bases. Germline CDR1 and CDR2: MGHDK and SYGVNS. The CDR3 runs to 17 residues. The CDR3 nucleotides are TGTGCCAGCAGTGCCCCACCCCCCGGGAGAAGCTCCTACGAGCAGTACTTC. This encodes CASSAPPPGRSSYEQYF.

This clone was counted a few times. V is TRBV30 and J is TRBJ2-2, with 8 bases lining up with TRBD1. The germline V gene encodes CDR1 GTSNPN and CDR2 SVGIG (reference sequence). V lost 5 bases, J lost 6 bases, and 8 bases stayed unmatched. The CDR3 is made up of 14 amino acids. CDR3 DNA sequence: TGTGCCTGGGTCGACAGGGGTGGAGCCGGGGAGCTGTTTTTT. This gives the protein CAWVDRGGAGELFF.

The V gene is TRBV27, the J gene TRBJ2-1; TRBD2 agrees at 8 bases. The germline gives CDR1 MNHEY, CDR2 SMNVEV (reference sequence). Trimming took 8 bases from V and 7 from J; bases not matched to a gene: 13. This CDR3 has 15 residues. The CDR3 region has the DNA TGTGCCAGCTCCCCCGGGGGGGGCTGGTTGAATGAGCAGTTCTTC. Protein: CASSPGGGWLNEQFF.

The chain carries TRBV7-2 and TRBJ2-7; possibly TRBD1 for D (5 bases). Germline CDR1 reads SGHTA; CDR2 reads FQGNSA. V gave up 0 bases and J gave up 1 base, with 7 bases separating them. This CDR3 has 14 residues. CDR3 protein: CASSLARASYEQYF. The CDR3 nucleotides read TGTGCCAGCAGCTTAGCCAGGGCATCCTACGAGCAGTACTTC.

This chain joins TRBV5-4 and TRBJ2-3, with 11 bases aligning to TRBD2. This CDR3 is 17 amino acids long. Trimming cost V 4 bases and J 0 bases; bases outside gene matches: 7. CDR1 and CDR2 (germline): SGHNT, YYREEE (reference sequence). The CDR3 DNA reads as TGTGCCAGCAGCCCGAAGGGGACTAGCGGTAGCACAGATACGCAGTATTTT. It translates to CASSPKGTSGSTDTQYF.

This clone was found a few times. This chain joins TRBV20-1 and TRBJ2-1; no definite D call. Trimming removed 6 bases at V and 3 bases at J, with 6 bases between. Germline CDR1 reads DFQATT; CDR2 reads SNEGSKA (reference sequence). CDR3 size: 11 residues. The CDR3 spells CSALGYNEQFF. The CDR3, as DNA: TGCAGTGCGCTCGGCTACAATGAGCAGTTCTTC.

The sample holds a few counts of this clone. The rearrangement joins TRBV7-2 to TRBJ1-1, with a tentative D call TRBD1 (5 bases). From germline, CDR1 is SGHTA and CDR2 FQGNSA. The ends were cut back, 5 bases at V and 4 bases at J, with 14 bases in the middle. The CDR3 is made up of 14 amino acids. The CDR3 DNA follows: TGTGCCAGCAGCGGCAGGGTTGCCAGCACTGAAGCTTTCTTT. Amino acids: CASSGRVASTEAFF. Together with reference TRBV7-2 and TRBJ1-1, the CDR3 gives the full variable domain: GAGVSQSPSNKVTEKGKDVELRCDPISGHTALYWYRQSLGQGLEFLIYFQGNSAPDKSGLPSDRFSAERTGGSVSTLTIQRTQQEDSAVYLCASSGRVASTEAFFGQGTRLTVV.

The chain has TRBV2 and TRBJ2-5; 7 nucleotides agree with TRBD1. CDR1 is SNHLY, CDR2 FYNNEI, per germline. The CDR3 contains 15 residues. V shed 2 bases, J shed 4 bases, and the junction held 7 bases outside the gene matches. This CDR3 reads CASSEKRQGSETQYF. CDR3 nucleotide sequence: TGTGCCAGCAGTGAAAAGCGACAGGGATCAGAGACCCAGTACTTC. The complete variable domain, with remaining parts taken from reference TRBV2 and TRBJ2-5, reads EPEVTQTPSHQVTQMGQEVILRCVPISNHLYFYWYRQILGQKVEFLVSFYNNEISEKSEIFDDQFSVERPDGSNFTLKIRSTKLEDSAMYFCASSEKRQGSETQYFGPGTRLLVL.

The chain has TRBV7-2 and TRBJ1-2; possibly TRBD1 for D (6 bases). Germline CDR1 is SGHTA and CDR2 is FQGNSA. The CDR3 is made up of 17 amino acids. Trimming removed 1 base from V and 4 bases from J, with 19 bases in between. The CDR3 DNA reads as TGTGCCAGCAGCTTAGAAGTTCTGGGGGCGGGTGCCTATGGCTACACCTTC. This sequence encodes CASSLEVLGAGAYGYTF.

V usage is TRBV18 and J usage is TRBJ2-1, with no clear D. Germline V gives CDR1 KGHSH, CDR2 LQKENI. Trimming stripped 3 bases from V and 7 bases from J, with 10 bases between. The CDR3 spans 13 residues. The CDR3 DNA sequence: TGTGCCAGCTCACCCCCTAGTTTAAATGAGCAGTTCTTC. Amino acid sequence: CASSPPSLNEQFF.

V is TRBV18 and J is TRBJ2-7; 12 nucleotides line up with TRBD1. The CDR3 loop spans 15 amino acids. Germline-derived CDR1 and CDR2 are KGHSH and LQKENI. Germline trimming cut 3 bases from V and 5 bases from J; bases unmatched to any gene: 5. CDR3: CASSPAGTGGNEQYF. DNA of the CDR3: TGTGCCAGCTCACCCGCCGGGACAGGGGGCAACGAGCAGTACTTC.

This clone was recorded a few times. The gene calls are TRBV6-4 and TRBJ2-7, with TRBD1 matching over 9 bases. Germline assignment: CDR1 MRHNA and CDR2 SNTAGT. Trimming cost V 5 bases and J 6 bases; bases outside gene matches: 5. The CDR3 has 13 amino acids. The CDR3 coding sequence is TGTGCCAGCAGTCCCGACAGGGGGGGCGAGCAGTACTTC. Translation gives CASSPDRGGEQYF.

This chain links TRBV27 with TRBJ1-2, with TRBD1 matching 8 bases. Germline values: CDR1 MNHEY, CDR2 SMNVEV (reference sequence). V lost 4 bases and J lost 2; bases outside the gene matches: 3. This CDR3 contains 14 residues. The CDR3 is CASSYRTGNYGYTF. In nucleotides, the CDR3 is TGTGCCAGCAGTTATCGGACAGGGAACTATGGCTACACCTTC.

The chain has TRBV27 and TRBJ2-7; TRBD1 aligns across 9 bases. Trimming cost V 2 bases and J 9 bases; bases outside gene matches: 35. The CDR3 is 23 residues long. CDR1 and CDR2 (germline): MNHEY, SMNVEV (reference sequence). The CDR3 bases are TGTGCCAGCAGTTTAGGGGGGACAGGGCCCACAATACCAAGACGTTCGAAGTCTACGGGGCAGTACTTC. Translated: CASSLGGTGPTIPRRSKSTGQYF.